The 20 T cell receptor beta chains below all came from one sample that was sequenced in a study of T cells after posttransplantation cyclophosphamide. Assay: immunoSEQ multiplex PCR; the TCRdb copy retains only in-frame clones and omits some. This table holds fewer than 25,000 clones, 80% to 90% found once. Methotrexate plus calcineurin inhibitor accompanied controls' myeloablative marrow transplants; sampling was 1 year later. The specimen comprised PBMCs, sampled after an allogeneic stem cell transplant with a calcineurin inhibitor and methotrexate. The receptors stem from a female patient in her 50s who received an allogeneic stem cell transplant from an unrelated donor, was CMV-positive, and had chronic GVHD only. The graft donor may have given rise to some T cells.

V is TRBV7-3 and J is TRBJ1-2, with 9 bases identical to TRBD1. Germline loops: CDR1 SGHTA, CDR2 FQGTGA. The ends lost 4 bases at V and 6 bases at J; junction bases unmatched: 3. The CDR3 is 13 residues long. CDR3 amino acids: CASSSGTGHGYTF. The CDR3, as DNA: TGTGCCAGCAGCTCCGGGACAGGGCATGGCTACACCTTC.

In the case of this clone: Mismatch with germline at one junction end may stem from a read error. This rearrangement joins TRBV7-2 to TRBJ2-3; D remains ambiguous. Germline CDR1 and CDR2: SGHTA and FQGNSA. The CDR3 sequence is 15 residues long. The CDR3 nucleotides read TGTGCCAGCAGCTTAGCGTGGTGGGTCACAGATACGCGGTATTTT. Translating it yields CASSLAWWVTDTRYF.

The rearrangement uses TRBV9 and TRBJ2-7; no clear D gene. CDR3 size: 14 residues. CDR1 is SGDLS, CDR2 YYNGEE, per germline. V was cut by 0 bases and J by 7 bases, with 14 bases left in between. CDR3 sequence reads: CASSVDGSTGEQYF. For the CDR3, the DNA is TGTGCCAGCAGCGTAGACGGATCGACTGGGGAGCAGTACTTC.

The gene calls are TRBV5-1 and TRBJ2-3; 11 positions match TRBD2. The CDR3 is 16 amino acids. From germline, CDR1 is SGHRS and CDR2 YFSETQ. J gave up 8 bases and V 0 bases, and 8 bases lay outside the gene matches. The CDR3, as DNA: TGCGCCAGCAGCTTGGTTAGCGGGAGGGCCTCTGGTACGCAGTATTTT. Translation gives CASSLVSGRASGTQYF.

The V and J genes are TRBV9 and TRBJ2-1; 7 nucleotides agree with TRBD2. CDR3 size: 16 residues. CDR1 SGDLS and CDR2 YYNGEE come from the germline V gene. The J segment lost 9 bases and the V segment lost 3 bases, leaving 15 bases of the junction unmatched. CDR3 in DNA: TGTGCCAGCAGCGAGAGGGGAGCGGGAAAATCGGGTGAGCAGTTCTTC. Its protein is CASSERGAGKSGEQFF. The full variable domain, its missing parts supplied by reference TRBV9 and TRBJ2-1, is DSGVTQTPKHLITATGQRVTLRCSPRSGDLSVYWYQQSLDQGLQFLIQYYNGEERAKGNILERFSAQQFPDLHSELNLSSLELGDSALYFCASSERGAGKSGEQFFGPGTRLTVL.

J is TRBJ2-1 and V is TRBV4-1; D gene ambiguous. V lost 4 bases and J 7 bases, leaving 20 bases between the germline ends. The germline V gene has CDR1 MGHRA and CDR2 YSYEKL. There are 16 residues in the CDR3. DNA of the CDR3: TGCGCCAGCAGCCGGTTTCAGCTCCGAATGGAGAATGAGCAGTTCTTC. Protein product: CASSRFQLRMENEQFF.

This clone has only one observation. The rearrangement links TRBV5-1 to TRBJ1-2; 8 bases fit TRBD1. J gave up 8 bases and V 0 bases, and 3 bases lay outside the gene matches. The CDR3 length is 13 residues. CDR1 is SGHRS, CDR2 YFSETQ, per germline. The CDR3 sequence is CASSLEAGGGYTF. As DNA, the CDR3 is TGCGCCAGCAGCTTGGAGGCAGGGGGCGGCTACACCTTC.

The chain is built from TRBV27 and TRBJ1-6; D is unclear. CDR3 length equals 14 residues. V lost 6 bases to trimming and J lost 6 bases, with 12 bases between them. Germline CDR1 reads MNHEY; CDR2 reads SMNVEV (reference sequence). In nucleotides, the CDR3 is TGTGCCAGCAGGCTGGTGGAGTTTAATTCACCCCTCCACTTT. Its protein product is CASRLVEFNSPLHF.

This chain connects TRBV2 to TRBJ1-3, with D hard to call. The CDR3 is 16 amino acids. Germline CDR1 is SNHLY and CDR2 is FYNNEI. V was cut by 7 bases and J by 1 base, with 17 bases left in between. Here the CDR3 DNA reads TGTGCCAGCATCTTAGGCTTCCCGGGGTCTGGAAACACCATATATTTT. This translates into CASILGFPGSGNTIYF.

V and J are TRBV19 and TRBJ2-5, with 10 nucleotides matching TRBD2. V lost 3 bases, J lost 5 bases, and 12 bases stayed unmatched. CDR3 size: 17 residues. Germline loops: CDR1 LNHDA, CDR2 SQIVND (reference sequence). The CDR3 DNA reads TGTGCCAGTAGTATTTCGGGGCTAGCGGGAGTATCGGAGACCCAGTACTTC. Protein sequence: CASSISGLAGVSETQYF.

V gene TRBV27 combines with J gene TRBJ2-4, with 10 bases matching TRBD1. Losses at the gene ends were 6 bases for V and 1 base for J; bases not matched to a gene: 12. Germline loops: CDR1 MNHEY, CDR2 SMNVEV (reference sequence). The CDR3 extends over 18 amino acids. CDR3 sequence (DNA): TGTGCCAGCAGACTTGGGACAGGGGACCCGAGGGCCAAAAACATTCAGTACTTC. Protein sequence: CASRLGTGDPRAKNIQYF.

This rearrangement joins TRBV5-6 to TRBJ2-5, with TRBD1 matching 9 bases. Losses at the gene ends were 4 bases for V and 1 base for J; bases not matched to a gene: 2. The germline V gene has CDR1 SGHDT and CDR2 YYEEEE. The CDR3 consists of 14 residues. CDR3 nucleotide sequence: TGTGCCAGCAGCATGACAGGGGGCCAAGAGACCCAGTACTTC. Protein product: CASSMTGGQETQYF.

The rearrangement links TRBV28 to TRBJ1-5, with 7 bases matching TRBD1. Germline-derived CDR1 and CDR2 are MDHEN and SYDVKM. V lost 4 bases, J lost 0 bases, and 6 bases stayed unmatched. The CDR3 is 16 residues long. The CDR3 protein is CASSSSTGYSNQPQHF. In DNA, the CDR3 is TGTGCCAGCAGTTCCTCGACAGGGTATAGCAATCAGCCCCAGCATTTT.

The chain combines TRBV7-3 with TRBJ2-1, with 10 bases identical to TRBD2. V gave up 5 bases and J gave up 11 bases; unmatched junction bases: 6. The CDR3 extends over 13 amino acids. Germline assignment: CDR1 SGHTA and CDR2 FQGTGA. CDR3 nucleotide sequence: TGTGCCAGCAGCCCCGGGACTAGCGTCAAGCAGTTCTTC. This encodes CASSPGTSVKQFF.

The V gene is TRBV7-8, the J gene TRBJ1-5; perhaps TRBD1 as D (6 bases). Trimming took 1 base from V and 6 from J, leaving 10 bases between them. CDR1 and CDR2 from the germline V gene are SGHVS and FQNEAQ. This CDR3 has 14 amino acids. CDR3 loop: CASSLEAGAQPQHF. Written as DNA, the CDR3 is TGTGCCAGCAGCTTAGAAGCAGGGGCTCAGCCCCAGCATTTT.

The chain joins TRBV9 to TRBJ2-5; TRBD2 matches at 11 bases. CDR3 length equals 16 residues. Germline CDR1 is SGDLS and CDR2 is YYNGEE. Germline trimming cut 3 bases from V and 1 base from J; bases unmatched to any gene: 5. Here the CDR3 DNA reads TGTGCCAGCAGCGGTGGGACTAGCGGTCTCCAAGAGACCCAGTACTTC. Encoded protein: CASSGGTSGLQETQYF.

The chain recombines TRBV28 with TRBJ2-1; D call uncertain. The CDR3 has 15 residues. V lost 7 bases to trimming and J lost 5 bases, with 18 bases between them. Germline loops: CDR1 MDHEN, CDR2 SYDVKM. DNA for the CDR3: TGTGCCAGCACCCCGAGTCGGATAGCCCACAATGAGCAGTTCTTC. This encodes CASTPSRIAHNEQFF.

J is TRBJ2-3 and V is TRBV5-4; maybe TRBD2 (5 bases). This CDR3 has 15 residues. Trimming took off 1 base at V and 1 base at J, with 10 bases between the two ends. Germline V gene lookup returns CDR1 SGHNT and CDR2 YYREEE (reference sequence). This chain's CDR3 is CASSLLGERTDTQYF. CDR3 sequence (DNA): TGTGCCAGCAGCTTGCTCGGGGAGCGCACAGATACGCAGTATTTT.

The chain recombines TRBV19 with TRBJ1-1, with D possibly being TRBD1 (6 bases). Germline V gene lookup returns CDR1 LNHDA and CDR2 SQIVND (reference sequence). The V and J ends lost 2 bases and 0 bases respectively, with 10 bases between them. The CDR3 extends over 15 amino acids. In nucleotides, the CDR3 is TGTGCCAGTAGTATACAACAGGGTATGAACACTGAAGCTTTCTTT. It encodes CASSIQQGMNTEAFF. Looking up the rest from reference TRBV19 and TRBJ1-1 gives the full variable domain: DGGITQSPKYLFRKEGQNVTLSCEQNLNHDAMYWYRQDPGQGLRLIYYSQIVNDFQKGDIAEGYSVSREKKESFPLTVTSAQKNPTAFYLCASSIQQGMNTEAFFGQGTRLTVV.

The chain joins TRBV11-2 to TRBJ2-7; D gene ambiguous. Germline assignment: CDR1 SGHAT and CDR2 FQNNGV. This CDR3 has 12 residues. Trimming took off 5 bases at V and 7 bases at J, with 12 bases between the two ends. Here the CDR3 DNA reads TGTGCCAGCAGCCCCTACCTTTTGGAGCAGTACTTC. Encoded protein: CASSPYLLEQYF. Supplemented by reference TRBV11-2 and TRBJ2-7, the full variable domain reads EAGVAQSPRYKIIEKRQSVAFWCNPISGHATLYWYQQILGQGPKLLIQFQNNGVVDDSQLPKDRFSAERLKGVDSTLKIQPAKLEDSAVYLCASSPYLLEQYFGPGTRLTVT.